The clone carrying this T cell receptor (beta chain) has a handful of counts. Its antigen is still unknown. Germline values: CDR1 SGHTA, CDR2 FQGNSA. The CDR3 loop spans 15 amino acids. Trimming pared 6 bases from V and 4 bases from J, leaving 15 bases between. The sample belongs to a study of T cell repertoires in cytomegalovirus infection. The wider study: From public TCR beta signatures came an indication of both CMV infection and matching HLA type.

Study results and limitations: HLA-C-restricted CMV-specific TCR beta clonotypes prevailed in the ex vivo response. Individuals carrying CMV plus the relevant HLA were identified by cumulative frequency of public TCR beta families.

TCRdb ran MiXCR on the reads and lists one entry per CDR3 protein. The sample shows about 740,000 distinct CDR3 sequences, 35% to 40% of them seen only once. V is TRBV7-2 and J is TRBJ2-2; no firm D call. The clonotype was recovered from a human donor in good health (CMV status not recorded). Some clones in this sample may be carry-over from other donors' samples. Material for sequencing was PBMCs. The CDR3 DNA is TGTGCCAGCAGTCGTACCCGAGCGATCACCGGGGAGCTGTTTTTT. This gives the protein CASSRTRAITGELFF. Combining the CDR3 with reference TRBV7-2 and TRBJ2-2 gives the whole variable domain GAGVSQSPSNKVTEKGKDVELRCDPISGHTALYWYRQSLGQGLEFLIYFQGNSAPDKSGLPSDRFSAERTGGSVSTLTIQRTQQEDSAVYLCASSRTRAITGELFFGEGSRLTVL.